This T cell receptor beta chain was captured by sequencing in a study of blood T cells in healthy people across ages. Study results and limitations: Total diversity from one million sequenced T cells was likely underestimated.

Comment on this clonotype: What it binds is unknown.

Healthy Russian Caucasian donors spanned ages about 6 to 90 years. CDR1 is MNHEY and CDR2 is SMNVEV in the germline V gene (reference sequence). V was cut by 0 bases and J by 2 bases, with 10 bases left in between. This CDR3 has 15 amino acids. Together with a sample-barcoded 5' primer, a J-beta primer mix was included in a second PCR lasting about 7 to 11 cycles. In TCRdb, the 5' RACE reads were re-called with MiXCR into one record per CDR3 protein. Of about 1.8 million distinct CDR3 sequences in the sample, around half were seen once. The clonotype originates from a woman aged 40 to 55 in good health. The V gene is TRBV27, the J gene TRBJ1-2; D possibly corresponds to TRBD1 (6 bases). The specimen sequenced was blood. CDR3 sequence reads: CASSLSTGPNYGYTF. The CDR3 DNA follows: TGTGCCAGCAGTTTATCAACAGGGCCCAACTATGGCTACACCTTC.